The T cell receptor (beta chain) described here comes from a study of blood T cell repertoires in COVID-19. Background on the study: T cells, B-cell-depleted T cells, or PBMCs supplied cDNA or gDNA.

Generated by immunoSEQ multiplex PCR, the TCRdb table keeps only in-frame clones and is missing some. The sample lists 200,000 to 250,000 clones; 86% were seen once. The CDR3 contains 13 residues. V lost 5 bases and J lost 7, with 12 bases in between. Germline lookup yields CDR1 SEHNR and CDR2 FQNEAQ (reference sequence). This TCR was sampled from an elderly man with acute or convalescent COVID-19. Sequenced: peripheral blood. The V call is TRBV7-9, the J call TRBJ1-5, with D perhaps matching TRBD1 (6 bases). The CDR3: CASSTGTEQPQHF. The DNA of the CDR3 is TGTGCCAGCAGCACAGGGACGGAACAGCCCCAGCATTTT.